This entry lists 12 T cell receptor beta chains sequenced from one sample in a study of blood T cell repertoires in COVID-19. Produced via immunoSEQ multiplex PCR; TCRdb's table is partial and in-frame only. Found here are 200,000 to 250,000 clones, roughly four fifths of them singletons; the top ten hold approximately 12%. The specimen sequenced was peripheral blood. The receptors shown here come from a woman in her forties with acute or convalescent COVID-19.

The V gene is TRBV7-2, the J gene TRBJ2-7; 12 bases line up with TRBD2. This CDR3 is 15 amino acids long. V lost 2 bases to trimming and J lost 3 bases; unmatched junction nucleotides: 2. From germline, CDR1 is SGHTA and CDR2 FQGNSA. The CDR3 nucleotides read TGTGCCAGCAGCTTAACGACTAGCGGGGGCTACGAGCAGTACTTC. Amino acids: CASSLTTSGGYEQYF.

The V gene is TRBV9, the J gene TRBJ2-2; 8 bases are shared with TRBD2. The CDR3 is made up of 17 amino acids. With 3 bases clipped from V and 6 bases from J, the junction kept 13 bases outside the gene matches. Germline V gene sequence: CDR1 SGDLS, CDR2 YYNGEE. The CDR3: CASSAVLAGSTSGELFF. CDR3 bases: TGTGCCAGCAGCGCTGTATTAGCGGGGTCAACGTCCGGGGAGCTGTTTTTT. Full variable domain (rest looked up from reference TRBV9 and TRBJ2-2): DSGVTQTPKHLITATGQRVTLRCSPRSGDLSVYWYQQSLDQGLQFLIQYYNGEERAKGNILERFSAQQFPDLHSELNLSSLELGDSALYFCASSAVLAGSTSGELFFGEGSRLTVL.

The chain couples TRBV6-5 to TRBJ1-6, with TRBD1 as a possible D gene (5 bases). The germline V gene has CDR1 MNHEY and CDR2 SVGAGI. Trimming took 0 bases from V and 9 from J, leaving 12 bases between them. CDR3 length equals 15 residues. CDR3 residues: CASSYSTDLGSPLHF. DNA of the CDR3: TGTGCCAGCAGTTACTCGACAGATCTTGGTTCACCCCTCCACTTT.

For the CDR3, the DNA is TGTGCCACGACAGGGAACACTGAAGCTTTCTTT. It encodes CATTGNTEAFF. The genes are TRBV10-3 and TRBJ1-1, with D perhaps matching TRBD1 (6 bases). The V gene's germline CDR1 is ENHRY and CDR2 SYGVKD. Trimming took off 10 bases at V and 1 base at J, with 7 bases between the two ends. The CDR3 contains 11 residues.

This sequence joins TRBV29-1 and TRBJ1-2; no definite D call. The CDR3 is 12 residues long. Trimming took off 4 bases at V and 2 bases at J, with 8 bases between the two ends. Germline-derived CDR1 and CDR2 are SQVTM and ANQGSEA. DNA of the CDR3: TGCAGCGTTGCCGGGAGCAACTATGGCTACACCTTC. Translation: CSVAGSNYGYTF. The full variable domain, with the rest looked up from reference TRBV29-1 and TRBJ1-2, is SAVISQKPSRDICQRGTSLTIQCQVDSQVTMMFWYRQQPGQSLTLIATANQGSEATYESGFVIDKFPISRPNLTFSTLTVSNMSPEDSSIYLCSVAGSNYGYTFGSGTRLTVV.

The chain joins TRBV2 to TRBJ2-3; 9 bases align to TRBD1. Germline V gives CDR1 SNHLY, CDR2 FYNNEI. Trimming at V came to 4 bases and at J to 3 bases, leaving 8 bases not matched to a gene. The CDR3 extends over 16 amino acids. The CDR3 coding sequence is TGTGCCAGCAGTGTCGACTCCGGGACAGGGACAGATACGCAGTATTTT. Its protein product is CASSVDSGTGTDTQYF.

This chain connects TRBV24-1 to TRBJ1-1; TRBD1 matches at 7 bases. The V gene's germline CDR1 is KGHDR and CDR2 SFDVKD. The CDR3 is 13 amino acids. V gave up 5 bases and J gave up 6 bases; unmatched junction bases: 5. DNA of the CDR3: TGTGCCACCAGTGGCCAGACAGGGTCTGAAGCTTTCTTT. Encoded protein: CATSGQTGSEAFF.

The chain joins TRBV5-1 to TRBJ1-6; D ambiguous. The CDR3 loop spans 15 amino acids. The V end lost 0 bases, the J end lost 8 bases, and 12 bases lay between the germline ends. CDR1 and CDR2 from the germline V gene are SGHRS and YFSETQ. CDR3 sequence: CASSLDLSGDSPLHF. The CDR3 bases are TGCGCCAGCAGCTTGGACTTATCCGGGGATTCACCCCTCCACTTT.

This clone occurred once. The V and J genes are TRBV6-2 or TRBV6-3 and TRBJ2-1, with D perhaps matching TRBD2 (7 bases). Germline lookup yields CDR1 MNHEY and CDR2 SVGEGT. The CDR3 spans 16 residues. Trimming cost V 3 bases and J 2 bases, with 14 bases left between them. The CDR3 bases are TGTGCCAGCAGTTATCGGTGGGAGGGGGCCTACAATGAGCAGTTCTTC. It is translated as CASSYRWEGAYNEQFF.

V and J are TRBV14 and TRBJ1-2; 8 positions agree with TRBD1. J was trimmed by 4 bases and V by 4 bases; bases with no gene match: 11. The V gene's germline CDR1 is SGHDN and CDR2 FVKESK. This CDR3 is built from 16 residues. The DNA for the CDR3 is TGTGCCAGCAGCCTATATGAGACAGGGGAAATCTATGGCTACACCTTC. Translating it yields CASSLYETGEIYGYTF.

The chain recombines TRBV9 with TRBJ2-2, with 7 bases lining up with TRBD2. Trimming took 2 bases from V and 5 from J; bases not matched to a gene: 9. This CDR3 is 16 amino acids long. CDR1 and CDR2 (germline): SGDLS, YYNGEE. DNA for the CDR3: TGTGCCAGCAGCGTCGAACGCGGGAGTCCGACCGGGGAGCTGTTTTTT. The encoded protein is CASSVERGSPTGELFF.

The chain carries TRBV7-3 and TRBJ2-2; 7 bases are shared with TRBD1. V was clipped by 5 bases and J by 2 bases; unmatched bases: 8. Per the germline V gene, CDR1 is SGHTA and CDR2 is FQGTGA. The CDR3 runs 16 residues. CDR3 in DNA: TGTGCCAGCAGCCCTCGTACAGGGGCCAACACCGGGGAGCTGTTTTTT. This sequence encodes CASSPRTGANTGELFF.